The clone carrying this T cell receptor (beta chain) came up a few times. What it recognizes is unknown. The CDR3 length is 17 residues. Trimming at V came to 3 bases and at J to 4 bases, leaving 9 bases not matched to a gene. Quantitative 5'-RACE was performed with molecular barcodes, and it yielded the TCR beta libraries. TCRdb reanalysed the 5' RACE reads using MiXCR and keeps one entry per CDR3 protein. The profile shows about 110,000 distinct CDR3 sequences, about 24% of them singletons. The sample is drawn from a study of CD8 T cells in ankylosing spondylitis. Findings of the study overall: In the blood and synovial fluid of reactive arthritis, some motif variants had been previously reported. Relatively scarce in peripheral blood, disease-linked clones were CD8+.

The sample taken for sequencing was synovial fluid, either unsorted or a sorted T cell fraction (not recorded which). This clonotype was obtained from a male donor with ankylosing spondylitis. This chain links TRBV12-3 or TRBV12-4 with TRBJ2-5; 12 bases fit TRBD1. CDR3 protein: CASSFGTGGGKRETQYF. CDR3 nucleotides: TGTGCCAGCAGTTTCGGGACAGGGGGCGGTAAGAGAGAGACCCAGTACTTC.